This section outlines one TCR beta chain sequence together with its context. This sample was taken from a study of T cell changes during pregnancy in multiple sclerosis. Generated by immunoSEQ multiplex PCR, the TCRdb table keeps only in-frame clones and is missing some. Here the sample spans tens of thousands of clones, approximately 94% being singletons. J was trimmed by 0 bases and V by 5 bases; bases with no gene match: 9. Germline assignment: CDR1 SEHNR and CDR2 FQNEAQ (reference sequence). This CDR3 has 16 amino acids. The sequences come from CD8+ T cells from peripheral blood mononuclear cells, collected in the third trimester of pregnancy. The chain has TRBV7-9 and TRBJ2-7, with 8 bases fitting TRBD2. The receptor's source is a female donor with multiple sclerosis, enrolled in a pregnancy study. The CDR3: CASSPPSGWSSYEQYF. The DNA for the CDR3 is TGTGCCAGCAGCCCCCCTAGCGGGTGGAGCTCCTACGAGCAGTACTTC.